The 5 T cell receptor beta chains reported below all come from one sample, sequenced in a study of Ad26.COV2.S vaccination and SARS-CoV-2 variants. Clones were read by immunoSEQ multiplex PCR, and TCRdb kept only the in-frame ones, dropping some. The data hold some 350,000 clones, with about nine tenths observed a single time. Regarding treatment: 15 to 20 received Ad26.COV2.S at low or high dose, single or two shots; 5 received placebo; per-sample allocation not given. The study sampled participants on day 63 after the first vaccine or placebo injection. The sequences come from peripheral blood, collected in a trial of Ad26.COV2.S vaccine versus placebo. These receptors were taken from a person between 18 and 65 years old who received the Ad26.COV2.S COVID-19 vaccine or a placebo.

The chain carries TRBV7-3 and TRBJ2-1, with 8 bases fitting TRBD2. Germline-derived CDR1 and CDR2 are SGHTA and FQGTGA. The CDR3 is 17 amino acids. V lost 4 bases to trimming and J lost 6 bases; unmatched junction nucleotides: 14. The CDR3 bases are TGTGCCAGCAGCTCCGCCGGGACTAGGGCGTCGGGCAATGAGCAGTTCTTC. Its translation: CASSSAGTRASGNEQFF. Together with reference TRBV7-3 and TRBJ2-1, the CDR3 gives the full variable domain: GAGVSQTPSNKVTEKGKYVELRCDPISGHTALYWYRQSLGQGPEFLIYFQGTGAADDSGLPNDRFFAVRPEGSVSTLKIQRTERGDSAVYLCASSSAGTRASGNEQFFGPGTRLTVL.

The chain combines TRBV18 with TRBJ2-7; no clear D. CDR3 length: 12 amino acids. Trimming stripped 2 bases from V and 5 bases from J, with 7 bases between. Germline V gives CDR1 KGHSH, CDR2 LQKENI. The CDR3, as DNA: TGTGCCAGCTCACCAGATAGCCACGAGCAGTACGTC. The encoded protein is CASSPDSHEQYV.

This chain connects TRBV7-2 to TRBJ2-1, with 11 positions matching TRBD2. CDR3 length: 15 residues. Losses at the gene ends were 5 bases for V and 4 bases for J; bases not matched to a gene: 4. Germline V lookup: CDR1 SGHTA, CDR2 FQGNSA. The CDR3 DNA is TGTGCCAGCAGCCCACTAGCGGGGGATTACAATGAGCAGTTCTTC. This sequence encodes CASSPLAGDYNEQFF.

The chain couples TRBV19 to TRBJ1-5; the D gene is possibly TRBD1 (5 bases). Trimming removed 7 bases at V and 4 bases at J, with 17 bases between. Germline V CDR1 and CDR2: LNHDA, SQIVND (reference sequence). The CDR3 consists of 15 residues. The CDR3 here is CASKGPGVSNQPQHF. CDR3 bases: TGTGCCAGTAAGGGTCCGGGGGTGTCAAATCAGCCCCAGCATTTT.

The J gene is TRBJ2-7, the V gene TRBV5-6; weak D call: TRBD1 (6 bases). The V end lost 0 bases, the J end lost 6 bases, and 19 bases lay between the germline ends. This CDR3 is built from 16 residues. Germline CDR1 is SGHDT and CDR2 is YYEEEE. The CDR3 DNA reads TGTGCCAGCAGCTTGGGTGAAATGGGACACCTAAGCGAGCAGTACGTC. Its protein product is CASSLGEMGHLSEQYV.